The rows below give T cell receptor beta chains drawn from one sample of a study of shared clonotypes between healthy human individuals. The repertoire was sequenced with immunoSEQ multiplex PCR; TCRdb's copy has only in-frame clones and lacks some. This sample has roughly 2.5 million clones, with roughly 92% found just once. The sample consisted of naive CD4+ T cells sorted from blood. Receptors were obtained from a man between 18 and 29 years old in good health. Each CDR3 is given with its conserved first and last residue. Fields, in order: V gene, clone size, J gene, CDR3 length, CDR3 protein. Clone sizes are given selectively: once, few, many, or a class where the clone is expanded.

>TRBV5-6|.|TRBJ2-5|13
CASSPKIQETQYF
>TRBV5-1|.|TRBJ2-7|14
CASSLGTGRYEQYF
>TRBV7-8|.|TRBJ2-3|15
CASSLKGLRTDTQYF
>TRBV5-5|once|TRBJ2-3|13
CASSSLASDTQYF
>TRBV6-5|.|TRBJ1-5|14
CASSYARGNQPQHF
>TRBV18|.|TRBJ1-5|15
CASSPGQYSNQPQHF
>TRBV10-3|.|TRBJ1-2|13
CAISENRGYGYTF
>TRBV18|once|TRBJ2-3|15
CASSPSGGPSDTQYF
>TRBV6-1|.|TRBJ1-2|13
CASRQRGQYGYTF
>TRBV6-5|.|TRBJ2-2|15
CASRPGTTNTGELFF
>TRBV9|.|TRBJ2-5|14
CASSGTSGQETQYF
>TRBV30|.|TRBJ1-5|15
CAWSVLGAGGQPQHF
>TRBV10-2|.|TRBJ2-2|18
CASSEWRGAYANTGELFF
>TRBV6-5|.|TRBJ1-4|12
CASSDPNEKLFF
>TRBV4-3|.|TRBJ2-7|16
CASSQVAALSSYEQYF
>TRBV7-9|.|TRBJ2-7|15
CASSEGSGYTYEQYF
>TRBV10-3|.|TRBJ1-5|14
CAISERAGGEPQHF
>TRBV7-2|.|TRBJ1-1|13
CASSLVGKTEAFF
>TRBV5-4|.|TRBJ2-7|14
CASSSQGTGTEQYF
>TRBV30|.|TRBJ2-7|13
CAWRTGGAYEQYF
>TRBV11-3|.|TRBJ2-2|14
CASSLAGGGGELFF
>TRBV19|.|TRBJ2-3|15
CASSVPGLALDTQYF
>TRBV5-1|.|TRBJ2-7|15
CASSLSPSGTYEQYF
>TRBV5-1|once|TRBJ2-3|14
CATTSGGATDTQYF